These T cell receptor beta chains were read from a single sample in a study of cytomegalovirus exposure and HLA in healthy donors. The data were produced by immunoSEQ multiplex PCR, yet TCRdb's version contains in-frame clones alone and is incomplete. The sample comprises some 170,000 clones, 65% to 85% of which are singletons, and just under 3% rests with the top ten. Material for sequencing was PBMCs. These receptors all come from a woman in her forties or fifties in good health and CMV-seropositive. Both conserved end residues are part of each CDR3. Fields, in order: V gene, clone size, D gene, J gene, CDR3 DNA, CDR3 protein. D genes are given only for firm matches. The listing skips clone size in some rows; elsewhere it reads once, few, many or a size class.

TRBV5-4,NA,TRBD1,TRBJ1-1,TGTGCCAGCAGCCTCGGGGGACAGAAGAACACTGAAGCTTTCTTT,CASSLGGQKNTEAFF
TRBV2,NA,NA,TRBJ2-7,TGTGCCAGCAGACGGGACACCTACGAGCAGTACTTC,CASRRDTYEQYF
TRBV9,once,TRBD2,TRBJ2-2,TGTGCCAGCAGCGTTTGGGCTAGCGGGGATGCCGGGGAGCTGTTTTTT,CASSVWASGDAGELFF
TRBV14,many,NA,TRBJ2-3,TGTGCCAGCAAGCCCCCCACAGGGTACACAGATACGCAGTATTTT,CASKPPTGYTDTQYF
TRBV7-2,NA,TRBD1,TRBJ1-1,TGTGCCAGCAGCAAACAGGGGCCCTCAATGAACACTGAAGCTTTCTTT,CASSKQGPSMNTEAFF
TRBV10-2,NA,NA,TRBJ1-4,TGCGCCAGCAGTGAAGCAACCAGGGGTAATGAAAAACTGTTTTTT,CASSEATRGNEKLFF
TRBV2,NA,TRBD1,TRBJ1-1,TGTGCCAGCAGTGACAGGGGGCACGTGAACACTGAAGCTTTCTTT,CASSDRGHVNTEAFF
TRBV6-1,NA,NA,TRBJ1-5,TGTGCCAGCAGTGTTACAGCGGATAGCAATCAGCCCCAGCATTTT,CASSVTADSNQPQHF
TRBV2,NA,TRBD1,TRBJ1-5,TGTGCCAGCAGTTGGGACAGCTGGTATCAGCCCCAGCATTTT,CASSWDSWYQPQHF
TRBV5-6,few,NA,TRBJ2-7,TGTGCCAGAAAATTTGGACAGCGCAACTACGAGCAGTACTTC,CARKFGQRNYEQYF
TRBV13,NA,NA,TRBJ2-3,TGTGCCAGCAGCGAAGCTAAGGATACGCAGTATTTT,CASSEAKDTQYF
TRBV6-1,few,NA,TRBJ1-1,TGTGCCAGCAGTATCGAGGGACTAAACACTGAAGCTTTCTTT,CASSIEGLNTEAFF
TRBV7-8,NA,NA,TRBJ2-1,TGTGCCAGCAGCCTACAGGTGCACCGTGACTACAATGAGCAGTTCTTC,CASSLQVHRDYNEQFF
TRBV7-2,NA,TRBD1,TRBJ1-1,TGTGCCAGCAGCTTATCCCGGAGGGACAGGGGAGGGTCTGAAGCTTTCTTT,CASSLSRRDRGGSEAFF
TRBV29-1,few,NA,TRBJ1-4,TGCAGCGCCCAGCGAGACAGGACTAATGAAAAACTGTTTTTT,CSAQRDRTNEKLFF
TRBV14,NA,TRBD2,TRBJ2-1,TGTGCCAGCAGCCAAGAACCGGGCAGGAGCGGGGGGCTCCCCTACAATGAGCAGTTCTTC,CASSQEPGRSGGLPYNEQFF
TRBV6-1,NA,NA,TRBJ2-3,TGTGCCAGCAGGAGTAGCGGCACAGATACGCAGTATTTT,CASRSSGTDTQYF
TRBV4-1,NA,TRBD1,TRBJ1-6,TGCGCCAGCAGCCCTAGGGACAGTGCGAATTCACCCCTCCACTTT,CASSPRDSANSPLHF
TRBV6-5,NA,NA,TRBJ1-1,TGTGCCAGCAGTTACTCGTTTTATTCTGAAGCTTTCTTT,CASSYSFYSEAFF
TRBV5-1,NA,NA,TRBJ1-1,TGCGCCAGCAGCTTGCTTTTGAACACTGAAGCTTTCTTT,CASSLLLNTEAFF